Below are 16 T cell receptor beta chains sequenced from a single sample in a study of type 1 regulatory T cells. The antigens these receptors bind are not known. A single record per CDR3 protein comes from TCRdb applying MiXCR to the reads. The sample shows around 23,000 distinct CDR3 sequences, around half of them seen only once. The sequenced material came from cultured T cells, either the whole culture or a sorted T cell fraction (not recorded which). The receptors were gathered from a human donor in good health.

A single count supports this clonotype. The chain joins TRBV20-1 to TRBJ2-2; 9 nucleotides line up with TRBD2. Germline V lookup: CDR1 DFQATT, CDR2 SNEGSKA (reference sequence). J was trimmed by 3 bases and V by 3 bases; bases with no gene match: 5. The CDR3 has 15 residues. The CDR3 loop reads CSARSGGLDTGELFF. Written as DNA, the CDR3 is TGCAGTGCTAGGAGCGGGGGGCTAGACACCGGGGAGCTGTTTTTT.

V is TRBV3-1 and J is TRBJ2-3; 9 bases agree with TRBD2. Per germline, CDR1 LGHDT and CDR2 YNNKEL (reference sequence). The CDR3 has 16 residues. J gave up 2 bases and V 1 base, and 4 bases lay outside the gene matches. CDR3 loop: CASSQGLAGHTDTQYF. CDR3 bases: TGTGCCAGCAGCCAAGGGCTAGCGGGGCACACAGATACGCAGTATTTT.

J is TRBJ2-1 and V is TRBV7-2; 11 bases are a match to TRBD2. Germline V gene data show CDR1 as SGHTA and CDR2 as FQGNSA. The CDR3 has 14 residues. The V segment lost 5 bases and the J segment 4 bases; nucleotides outside the gene matches: 1. The CDR3 reads CASSGTSGYNEQFF. The CDR3 bases are TGTGCCAGCAGCGGGACTAGCGGTTACAATGAGCAGTTCTTC.

J is TRBJ2-7 and V is TRBV9; 7 positions match TRBD2. Trimming cost V 0 bases and J 0 bases; bases outside gene matches: 3. Germline CDR1 and CDR2: SGDLS and YYNGEE. CDR3 length: 15 amino acids. CDR3 DNA: TGTGCCAGCAGCGTAGGGGGAGGGGTCTCCTACGAGCAGTACTTC. Protein product: CASSVGGGVSYEQYF.

This clonotype was seen only a few times. The rearrangement uses TRBV7-2 and TRBJ1-1; D is undetermined. Per germline, CDR1 SGHTA and CDR2 FQGNSA. The CDR3 runs 13 residues. The V end lost 5 bases, the J end lost 5 bases, and 12 bases lay between the germline ends. The DNA of the CDR3 is TGTGCCAGCAGCCTAGGACGGCTAACTGAAGCTTTCTTT. It codes for CASSLGRLTEAFF.

This clonotype counts as medium-sized. The chain joins TRBV6-2 or TRBV6-3 to TRBJ1-6; no reliable D call. Trimming took off 8 bases at V and 10 bases at J, with 12 bases between the two ends. The CDR3 is 12 residues long. CDR1 is MNHEY and CDR2 is SVGEGT in the germline V gene. The DNA for the CDR3 is TGTGCCAGCGGACTACAAGGGTCACCCCTCCACTTT. The encoded protein is CASGLQGSPLHF.

The chain joins TRBV5-1 to TRBJ2-2; D is ambiguous. V lost 2 bases to trimming and J lost 1 base, with 21 bases between them. This CDR3 has 19 residues. CDR1 SGHRS and CDR2 YFSETQ come from the germline V gene. CDR3 coding DNA: TGCGCCAGCAGCTTACCTTTTTCACGGTCCCTAAGGAACACCGGGGAGCTGTTTTTT. The encoded protein is CASSLPFSRSLRNTGELFF.

This clonotype was seen more than once but under ten times. The CDR3 coding sequence is TGCAGCGTTAAGGGACAGGGGTATGGGAACACTGAAGCTTTCTTT. This sequence encodes CSVKGQGYGNTEAFF. The rearrangement links TRBV29-1 to TRBJ1-1, with TRBD1 identical over 10 bases. The length of the CDR3 is 15 residues. Losses at the gene ends were 5 bases for V and 1 base for J; bases not matched to a gene: 7. The germline V gene has CDR1 SQVTM and CDR2 ANQGSEA.

V is TRBV5-4 and J is TRBJ2-2; the match to TRBD1 covers 10 bases. This CDR3 region has 15 residues. Germline V gene data show CDR1 as SGHNT and CDR2 as YYREEE (reference sequence). Trimming took 1 base from V and 4 from J; bases not matched to a gene: 1. CDR3 nucleotides: TGTGCCAGCAGCTTGAGGGACAGGGGCACCGGGGAGCTGTTTTTT. Translated: CASSLRDRGTGELFF.

This clonotype has more than one count but fewer than ten. The chain has TRBV2 and TRBJ2-5, with TRBD2 identical over 7 bases. Germline V gene sequence: CDR1 SNHLY, CDR2 FYNNEI. The CDR3 consists of 14 residues. V lost 0 bases to trimming and J lost 5 bases; unmatched junction nucleotides: 3. The CDR3 loop reads CASSEAMGGETQYF. The CDR3 bases are TGTGCCAGCAGTGAAGCGATGGGGGGGGAGACCCAGTACTTC. The entire variable domain, with the rest obtained from reference TRBV2 and TRBJ2-5, is as follows: EPEVTQTPSHQVTQMGQEVILRCVPISNHLYFYWYRQILGQKVEFLVSFYNNEISEKSEIFDDQFSVERPDGSNFTLKIRSTKLEDSAMYFCASSEAMGGETQYFGPGTRLLVL.

This clonotype showed up just a few times. V usage is TRBV20-1 and J usage is TRBJ2-4; 9 nucleotides align to TRBD1. The length of the CDR3 is 12 residues. Germline V CDR1 and CDR2: DFQATT, SNEGSKA (reference sequence). After removal of 6 bases from V and 15 bases from J, the junction contained 12 bases not matched to a gene. The CDR3 spells CSALDRGDVRYF. The CDR3, as DNA: TGCAGTGCCCTGGACAGGGGCGACGTTCGGTACTTC.

This clonotype was seen a handful of times. The genes are TRBV7-2 and TRBJ2-5; D is undetermined. CDR3 length: 13 residues. V was clipped by 3 bases and J by 0 bases, with 5 bases between them. Germline V lookup: CDR1 SGHTA, CDR2 FQGNSA. The CDR3 nucleotides read TGTGCCAGCAGCTTGTCAGACCAAGAGACCCAGTACTTC. Translated: CASSLSDQETQYF.

The DNA for the CDR3 is TGTGCCAGTAGTATCGTCCCTTGGGCGCTGTTTTTT. The encoded protein is CASSIVPWALFF. This chain links TRBV19 with TRBJ1-4; D not certain. CDR1 is LNHDA and CDR2 is SQIVND in the germline V gene (reference sequence). V was shortened by 3 bases and J by 14 bases, with 13 bases between the two germline ends. This CDR3 is built from 12 residues.

The chain links TRBV4-2 to TRBJ2-3, with TRBD2 as a possible D gene (6 bases). The CDR3 loop spans 16 amino acids. From germline, CDR1 is LGHNA and CDR2 YNFKEQ. The V end was cut by 6 bases, the J end by 2 bases, with 18 bases between. The CDR3 reads CASSPNAGIFTDTQYF. The DNA for the CDR3 is TGTGCCAGCAGTCCTAACGCGGGGATTTTCACAGATACGCAGTATTTT.

DNA for the CDR3: TGTGCCAGCTCCTTCGCGGTGGTCTACAATGAGCAGTTCTTC. The encoded protein is CASSFAVVYNEQFF. V and J are TRBV2 and TRBJ2-1; no firm D call. The V end lost 8 bases, the J end lost 3 bases, and 14 bases lay between the germline ends. The CDR3 is 14 amino acids. In germline, CDR1 is SNHLY, CDR2 FYNNEI.

This clonotype rates as medium-sized. This chain uses TRBV5-1 with TRBJ2-7; D unclear. Germline CDR1 SGHRS, CDR2 YFSETQ. This CDR3 is built from 12 residues. The V end was cut by 5 bases, the J end by 2 bases, with 8 bases between. CDR3 amino acids: CASRSPTYEQYF. The CDR3, as DNA: TGCGCCAGCAGGTCACCCACCTACGAGCAGTACTTC. Based on the CDR3 plus reference TRBV5-1 and TRBJ2-7, the full variable domain is KAGVTQTPRYLIKTRGQQVTLSCSPISGHRSVSWYQQTPGQGLQFLFEYFSETQRNKGNFPGRFSGRQFSNSRSEMNVSTLELGDSALYLCASRSPTYEQYFGPGTRLTVT.